Given below is one T cell receptor (beta chain) in context. The data were obtained in a study of Ad26.COV2.S vaccination and SARS-CoV-2 variants. Specified treatment: some 19 received Ad26.COV2.S at low or high dose, single or two shots; about 5 received placebo; per-sample allocation not given. Repertoires come from day 63 after the first vaccine or placebo injection. TCRdb keeps only in-frame clones here, not all; method: immunoSEQ multiplex PCR. The sample holds about half a million clones; roughly 87% are singletons and the top ten take about 1.7%. V shed 4 bases and J 4 bases; nucleotides not matched to a gene: 9. In germline, CDR1 is MDHEN, CDR2 SYDVKM. The CDR3 sequence is 15 residues long.

Sequencing used peripheral blood, obtained in a trial of Ad26.COV2.S vaccine versus placebo. The chain carries TRBV28 and TRBJ2-7; 8 bases agree with TRBD2. The sequence derives from a person aged 18-60 years who received the Ad26.COV2.S COVID-19 vaccine or a placebo. The DNA of the CDR3 is TGTGCCAGCAGTTCAACGGGAGGGCCTGAATACGAGCAGTACTTC. This sequence encodes CASSSTGGPEYEQYF. The full variable domain, rest sourced from reference TRBV28 and TRBJ2-7, is DVKVTQSSRYLVKRTGEKVFLECVQDMDHENMFWYRQDPGLGLRLIYFSYDVKMKEKGDIPEGYSVSREKKERFSLILESASTNQTSMYLCASSSTGGPEYEQYFGPGTRLTVT.